This passage covers 29 T cell receptor beta chains from one sample sequenced in a study of Ad26.COV2.S vaccination and SARS-CoV-2 variants. Treatment described: around 19 received Ad26.COV2.S at low or high dose, single or two shots; 5 received placebo; per-sample allocation not given. Collection of the samples took place on day 63 after the first injection of vaccine or placebo. TCRdb's copy holds only in-frame clones and misses some; the assay was immunoSEQ multiplex PCR. This sample has roughly 300,000 clones, with around 90% found just once. This sample comprised peripheral blood, obtained in a trial of Ad26.COV2.S vaccine versus placebo. The receptors were gathered from a person aged 18-65 years who received the Ad26.COV2.S COVID-19 vaccine or a placebo.

The chain couples TRBV5-1 to TRBJ2-1; 8 nucleotides agree with TRBD2. Trimming at V came to 4 bases and at J to 2 bases, leaving 5 bases not matched to a gene. Per the germline V gene, CDR1 is SGHRS and CDR2 is YFSETQ. This CDR3 spans 15 amino acids. CDR3 in DNA: TGCGCCAGCAGCACGATCGGGGGGGCCTACAATGAGCAGTTCTTC. Amino acids: CASSTIGGAYNEQFF.

The chain has TRBV5-4 and TRBJ1-1; maybe TRBD1 (5 bases). Germline V gives CDR1 SGHNT, CDR2 YYREEE (reference sequence). CDR3 length: 13 amino acids. The V gene lost 0 bases and the J gene lost 4 bases, with 7 bases spanning the gap. The CDR3 DNA follows: TGTGCCAGCAGCTTGGCACAGGCCACTGAAGCTTTCTTT. This translates into CASSLAQATEAFF.

The chain recombines TRBV4-2 with TRBJ2-7; TRBD1 is a possible D gene (5 bases). The V end lost 0 bases, the J end lost 5 bases, and 11 bases lay between the germline ends. CDR1 and CDR2 (germline): LGHNA, YNFKEQ. CDR3 size: 14 residues. CDR3 region: CASSQDARAHEQYF. CDR3 sequence (DNA): TGTGCCAGCAGCCAAGATGCCAGGGCCCACGAGCAGTACTTC.

The V call is TRBV9, the J call TRBJ1-3; D gene unclear. Germline loops: CDR1 SGDLS, CDR2 YYNGEE. The CDR3 is 16 residues long. The germline V and J ends were trimmed by 0 bases and 4 bases, with 14 bases remaining between them. The CDR3 region is CASSVAGRSQGNTIYF. CDR3 DNA sequence: TGTGCCAGCAGCGTAGCTGGCAGGAGCCAGGGAAACACCATATATTTT.

This CDR3 is CASSLAGPRTNEKLFF. Here the CDR3 DNA reads TGTGCCAGCAGTTTGGCAGGGCCGAGGACTAATGAAAAACTGTTTTTT. The chain has TRBV28 and TRBJ1-4, with a tentative D call TRBD1 (5 bases). There are 16 residues in the CDR3. Germline V gene lookup returns CDR1 MDHEN and CDR2 SYDVKM. Trimming left V 3 bases short and J 2 bases short, with 13 bases between.

For the CDR3, the DNA is TGCAGCGTTGGGAGGAGTGGGGTTGGAGGGACGGCTCTCGAGCAGTACTTC. Encoded protein: CSVGRSGVGGTALEQYF. This chain joins TRBV29-1 and TRBJ2-7, with D possibly TRBD2 on 6 matching bases. CDR1 SQVTM and CDR2 ANQGSEA come from the germline V gene. Between the trimmed V and J ends, which lost 4 bases and 6 bases, there was a span of 28 bases. This CDR3 has 17 amino acids.

A word on this clone: This specimen includes other DNA sequences encoding the same CDR3. The gene calls are TRBV9 and TRBJ1-2; no definite D call. Trimming shortened V by 0 bases and J by 3 bases, and 6 bases separated the two germline ends. In germline, CDR1 is SGDLS, CDR2 YYNGEE. CDR3 length: 13 amino acids. Here the CDR3 DNA reads TGTGCCAGCAGCGTAGGCGGGGACTATGGCTACACCTTC. It yields the protein CASSVGGDYGYTF.

The chain joins TRBV19 to TRBJ1-2; 7 bases map to TRBD1. The CDR3 runs 13 residues. CDR1 is LNHDA and CDR2 is SQIVND in the germline V gene (reference sequence). With 6 bases clipped from V and 4 bases from J, the junction kept 5 bases outside the gene matches. The CDR3 sequence is CASSEAGGYGYTF. DNA of the CDR3: TGTGCCAGTAGCGAGGCAGGGGGCTATGGCTACACCTTC.

This chain joins TRBV19 and TRBJ1-5; the match to TRBD1 covers 8 bases. Trimming took 3 bases from V and 7 from J; bases not matched to a gene: 20. The length of the CDR3 is 19 residues. The germline V gene encodes CDR1 LNHDA and CDR2 SQIVND (reference sequence). CDR3 DNA sequence: TGTGCCAGTAGTATTCTCGGGGGAAGGGCCAGGGGGCTGGGACAGCCCCAGCATTTT. It yields the protein CASSILGGRARGLGQPQHF.

This chain links TRBV6-6 with TRBJ2-3, with D possibly called TRBD1 or TRBD2 (5 bases each). Between the trimmed V and J ends, which lost 5 bases and 2 bases, there was a span of 14 bases. CDR3 length: 15 amino acids. The germline gives CDR1 MNHNY, CDR2 SVGAGI (reference sequence). CDR3 sequence: CASSPRGALTDTQYF. DNA for the CDR3: TGTGCCAGCAGTCCCCGGGGCGCCCTCACAGATACGCAGTATTTT.

CDR3 bases: TGTGCCAGCAGCTTCTTCCCACCGGGACAGGGGGACGAGCAGTACTTC. Protein: CASSFFPPGQGDEQYF. V and J are TRBV7-2 and TRBJ2-7; 11 positions agree with TRBD1. After removal of 3 bases from V and 5 bases from J, the junction contained 9 bases not matched to a gene. CDR1 SGHTA and CDR2 FQGNSA come from the germline V gene. This CDR3 region has 16 residues.

The rearrangement joins TRBV5-1 to TRBJ1-2; TRBD1 matches at 7 bases. The V gene's germline CDR1 is SGHRS and CDR2 YFSETQ. The CDR3 length is 12 residues. V gave up 3 bases and J gave up 8 bases; unmatched junction bases: 4. This chain's CDR3 is CASSYDREGYTF. The CDR3 DNA sequence: TGCGCCAGCAGCTATGACAGGGAAGGCTACACCTTC.

The V and J genes are TRBV7-3 and TRBJ2-7; the match to TRBD1 covers 10 bases. This CDR3 contains 16 residues. Losses at the gene ends were 5 bases for V and 3 bases for J; bases not matched to a gene: 10. Germline CDR1 reads SGHTA; CDR2 reads FQGTGA. CDR3 sequence: CASSLSGTGVGYEQYF. CDR3 bases: TGTGCCAGCAGCCTTTCCGGGACAGGGGTGGGCTACGAGCAGTACTTC.

This clone was picked up a small number of times. The chain recombines TRBV19 with TRBJ2-7, with 8 bases identical to TRBD2. CDR3 length: 15 amino acids. Trimming at V came to 4 bases and at J to 3 bases, leaving 8 bases not matched to a gene. CDR1 is LNHDA, CDR2 SQIVND, per germline (reference sequence). CDR3 coding DNA: TGTGCCAGTAGTACTACTAGCGGCCCTTACTACGAGCAGTACTTC. This translates into CASSTTSGPYYEQYF.

The J gene is TRBJ2-7, the V gene TRBV5-1; 9 bases are shared with TRBD2. Germline trimming cut 6 bases from V and 2 bases from J; bases unmatched to any gene: 15. The length of the CDR3 is 17 residues. The germline V gene has CDR1 SGHRS and CDR2 YFSETQ. The CDR3 is CASTGELAGPLAYEQYF. CDR3 DNA sequence: TGCGCCAGCACCGGGGAGCTAGCGGGGCCTCTTGCCTACGAGCAGTACTTC.

The chain has TRBV6-2 or TRBV6-3 and TRBJ1-2; D remains unclear. This CDR3 is 12 amino acids long. With 5 bases removed from V and 4 bases from J, the gap between germline ends came to 8 bases. Germline V CDR1 and CDR2: MNHEY, SVGEGT. The CDR3 reads CASSPQIYGYTF. Written as DNA, the CDR3 is TGTGCCAGCAGTCCCCAGATCTATGGCTACACCTTC.

The V call is TRBV4-3, the J call TRBJ2-2; D is uncertain. CDR3 length: 16 residues. V lost 0 bases to trimming and J lost 0 bases, with 8 bases between them. Germline lookup yields CDR1 LGHNA and CDR2 YSLEER. CDR3 coding DNA: TGCGCCAGCAGCCAAGACGGGCTAGCGAACACCGGGGAGCTGTTTTTT. Translated, it gives CASSQDGLANTGELFF.

As DNA, the CDR3 is TGTGCCACCAGCAGGGCAGGGATTAATGAAAAACTGTTTTTT. Its protein is CATSRAGINEKLFF. The chain is built from TRBV15 and TRBJ1-4, with D possibly TRBD1 on 5 matching bases. The ends were cut back, 3 bases at V and 4 bases at J, with 9 bases in the middle. This CDR3 contains 14 residues. Germline CDR1 reads LNHNV; CDR2 reads YYDKDF (reference sequence).

The rearrangement links TRBV11-2 to TRBJ1-2; D is uncertain. Germline assignment: CDR1 SGHAT and CDR2 FQNNGV. Trimming pared 5 bases from V and 8 bases from J, leaving 15 bases between. CDR3 length: 13 residues. The CDR3 sequence: CASSNGRSLGYTF. The CDR3 DNA is TGTGCCAGCAGCAACGGGAGGTCTTTGGGCTACACCTTC.

This chain joins TRBV6-1 and TRBJ1-5; D remains ambiguous. CDR1 and CDR2 from the germline V gene are MNHNS and SASEGT. The CDR3 has 15 amino acids. V lost 2 bases, J lost 1 base, and 9 bases lay in between. CDR3 region: CASSELAGSNQPQHF. As DNA, the CDR3 is TGTGCCAGCAGTGAACTCGCGGGGAGCAATCAGCCCCAGCATTTT.

V is TRBV6-6 and J is TRBJ1-6; weak D call: TRBD1 (6 bases). The CDR3 sequence is 14 residues long. Germline lookup yields CDR1 MNHNY and CDR2 SVGAGI (reference sequence). Trimming removed 6 bases at V and 7 bases at J, with 13 bases between. The CDR3 is CASRVQGLNSPLHF. The CDR3 DNA sequence: TGTGCCAGCAGAGTACAGGGTTTGAATTCACCCCTCCACTTT.

This clone appeared a few times. This sequence joins TRBV11-3 and TRBJ1-1; 7 bases align to TRBD1. The CDR3 has 12 amino acids. Germline CDR1 and CDR2: SGHNT and YENEEA. J lost 11 bases, V lost 5 bases, and 8 bases had no gene match. The CDR3 coding sequence is TGTGCCAGCAGCCCAGGGGGGGGTACGGCTTTCTTT. Its protein is CASSPGGGTAFF.

The count of this clone is one. The V gene is TRBV3-1 (or the pseudogene TRBV3-2), the J gene TRBJ1-6; D might be TRBD1 (6 bases). This CDR3 contains 17 residues. V dropped 4 bases and J dropped 0 bases, with 13 bases sitting between them. Per germline, CDR1 LGHDT and CDR2 YNNKEL (reference sequence). DNA for the CDR3: TGTGCCAGCAGCCCGTCGCAGGGGAGCTCCTATAATTCACCCCTCCACTTT. Translating gives CASSPSQGSSYNSPLHF.

The chain links TRBV30 to TRBJ2-3, with D perhaps TRBD2 (6 bases). V was shortened by 4 bases and J by 4 bases, with 36 bases between the two germline ends. Germline V lookup: CDR1 GTSNPN, CDR2 SVGIG (reference sequence). This CDR3 comprises 21 residues. The CDR3 is CAWIKTVRESYVTGYADTQYF. CDR3 DNA: TGTGCCTGGATCAAAACCGTACGGGAGTCTTATGTAACTGGTTATGCAGATACGCAGTATTTT.

CDR3 protein: CATSDRLGGPQHF. The CDR3, as DNA: TGTGCCACCAGTGACCGCCTCGGGGGGCCCCAGCATTTT. The V call is TRBV24-1, the J call TRBJ1-5, with D possibly matching TRBD1 (5 bases). The germline V gene encodes CDR1 KGHDR and CDR2 SFDVKD. This CDR3 spans 13 amino acids. Between the trimmed V and J ends, which lost 4 bases and 9 bases, there was a span of 12 bases.

The J gene is TRBJ2-5, the V gene TRBV3-1 (or the pseudogene TRBV3-2); D perhaps matches TRBD1 (7 bases). CDR1 is LGHDT and CDR2 is YNNKEL in the germline V gene (reference sequence). The CDR3 has 13 amino acids. Trimming removed 8 bases from V and 2 bases from J, with 12 bases in between. The CDR3 here is CASGGTEQETQYF. As DNA, the CDR3 is TGTGCCAGCGGCGGGACAGAACAAGAGACCCAGTACTTC.

This chain links TRBV18 with TRBJ2-7, with 12 bases matching TRBD2. CDR3 length: 14 residues. The V and J ends lost 4 bases and 5 bases, in that order; junction bases with no gene match: 3. The germline gives CDR1 KGHSH, CDR2 LQKENI. The CDR3 sequence: CASSQRTSGDEQYF. CDR3 in DNA: TGTGCCAGCTCACAACGGACTAGCGGGGACGAGCAGTACTTC. Full variable domain (missing parts from reference TRBV18 and TRBJ2-7): NAGVMQNPRHLVRRRGQEARLRCSPMKGHSHVYWYRQLPEEGLKFMVYLQKENIIDESGMPKERFSAEFPKEGPSILRIQQVVRGDSAAYFCASSQRTSGDEQYFGPGTRLTVT.

This clone was detected only a few times. This chain links TRBV19 with TRBJ2-7; 10 bases are a match to TRBD2. The V and J ends lost 9 bases and 3 bases, in that order; junction bases with no gene match: 8. Germline V gene data show CDR1 as LNHDA and CDR2 as SQIVND (reference sequence). The CDR3 length is 14 residues. The CDR3 loop reads CASRKREGVYEQYF. DNA of the CDR3: TGTGCCAGCCGGAAGCGGGAGGGCGTCTACGAGCAGTACTTC.

This clone was observed a handful of times. The chain carries TRBV13 and TRBJ2-7; tentative D call: TRBD1 (5 bases). The length of the CDR3 is 14 residues. Germline values: CDR1 PRHDT, CDR2 FYEKMQ (reference sequence). V gave up 0 bases and J gave up 2 bases, with 8 bases separating them. The CDR3: CASSLGQGTYEQYF. The CDR3 coding sequence is TGTGCCAGCAGCTTAGGCCAGGGCACCTACGAGCAGTACTTC. Using reference TRBV13 and TRBJ2-7 for the parts outside the CDR3, the full variable domain is AAGVIQSPRHLIKEKRETATLKCYPIPRHDTVYWYQQGPGQDPQFLISFYEKMQSDKGSIPDRFSAQQFSDYHSELNMSSLELGDSALYFCASSLGQGTYEQYFGPGTRLTVT.